These T cell receptor beta chains were read from a single sample in a study of blood T cell repertoires in COVID-19. Only in-frame clones appear in the TCRdb table, and some are missing; sequencing was by immunoSEQ multiplex PCR. Of over 75,000 clones listed, approximately 92% are singletons. The sequencing sample was made of peripheral blood. Every receptor here comes from a woman of 80 years or more with active COVID-19. CDR3s include the opening cysteine and the closing phenylalanine or tryptophan. Fields, in order: J gene, V gene, clone size, D gene, CDR3 protein, CDR3 DNA. The D gene is left open where the match is weak. Clone size is given for some rows only: seen once, a few or many times, or a class if the clone is expanded.

>TRBJ2-7|TRBV1|.|.
CTSSQATDLHYEQYF
TGCACCAGCAGCCAAGCGACAGACTTACACTACGAGCAGTACTTC
>TRBJ1-6|TRBV9|.|TRBD1
CASSVTGEGSPLHF
TGTGCCAGCAGCGTGACAGGGGAGGGTTCACCCCTCCACTTT
>TRBJ1-4|TRBV3-1/TRBV3-2|.|TRBD1
CASSQDLYRGHNNEKLFF
TGTGCCAGCAGCCAAGATCTATACAGGGGGCATAATAATGAAAAACTGTTTTTT
>TRBJ2-5|TRBV25-1|.|.
CASSFTGNGQETQYF
TGTGCCAGCAGTTTCACAGGGAATGGCCAAGAGACCCAGTACTTC
>TRBJ1-3|TRBV7-2|.|.
CASSLGQSGNTIYF
TGTGCCAGCAGCTTAGGACAGTCTGGAAACACCATATATTTT
>TRBJ2-5|TRBV3-1/TRBV3-2|.|.
CASTKGGVETQYF
TGTGCCAGCACGAAGGGAGGCGTAGAGACCCAGTACTTC
>TRBJ2-5|TRBV11-2|.|.
CASSLRRRQWYQETQYF
TGTGCCAGCAGCTTGAGGAGACGGCAGTGGTACCAAGAGACCCAGTACTTC
>TRBJ1-1|TRBV2|.|TRBD1
CASEYEQGAQNTEAFF
TGTGCCAGCGAGTACGAACAGGGGGCGCAGAACACTGAAGCTTTCTTT
>TRBJ1-2|TRBV6-2/TRBV6-3|once|.
CASSYRPGNGYTF
TGTGCCAGCAGTTACCGCCCAGGGAATGGCTACACCTTC
>TRBJ2-7|TRBV7-2|.|TRBD2
CASSYRRERSSYEQYF
TGTGCCAGCAGCTACAGGCGGGAGCGGAGCTCCTACGAGCAGTACTTC
>TRBJ2-3|TRBV9|.|TRBD2
CASSQSGGLDTQYF
TGTGCCAGCAGCCAATCGGGAGGGCTAGATACGCAGTATTTT
>TRBJ2-2|TRBV7-8|.|TRBD2
CASSLGTSGPGELFF
TGTGCCAGCAGCCTCGGGACTAGCGGGCCCGGGGAGCTGTTTTTT
>TRBJ2-1|TRBV28|.|.
CASSPTTMYNEQFF
TGTGCCAGCAGTCCGACAACGATGTACAATGAGCAGTTCTTC
>TRBJ2-1|TRBV27|.|.
CASSLKNTYNEQFF
TGTGCCAGCAGTCTTAAAAATACCTACAATGAGCAGTTCTTC
>TRBJ1-4|TRBV20-1|once|.
CSASRRINEKLFF
TGCAGTGCAAGTAGGCGGATTAATGAAAAACTGTTTTTT
>TRBJ2-1|TRBV18|.|.
CASSPTRNEQFF
TGTGCCAGCTCACCGACCAGGAATGAGCAGTTCTTC
>TRBJ2-5|TRBV6-1|.|.
CASSEAVGVETQYF
TGTGCCAGCAGTGAAGCCGTGGGCGTAGAGACCCAGTACTTC
>TRBJ2-4|TRBV19|.|.
CASSRDSWGAKNIQYF
TGTGCCAGTAGTAGGGACTCATGGGGGGCCAAAAACATTCAGTACTTC
>TRBJ2-2|TRBV11-2|.|.
CASSLRLPGVNTGELFF
TGTGCCAGCAGCTTACGTTTGCCGGGAGTGAACACCGGGGAGCTGTTTTTT
>TRBJ2-3|TRBV5-4|.|TRBD1
CASSSTGGGDTQYF
TGTGCCAGCAGCTCCACAGGGGGCGGAGATACGCAGTATTTT
>TRBJ1-5|TRBV6-2/TRBV6-3|.|TRBD1
CASSRRTGTGQPQHF
TGTGCCAGCAGTCGACGGACAGGGACGGGCCAGCCCCAGCATTTT
>TRBJ1-3|TRBV4-1|few|.
CASSQLRSGNTIYF
TGCGCCAGCAGCCAACTTCGCTCTGGAAACACCATATATTTT
>TRBJ2-1|TRBV12-3/TRBV12-4|once|.
CASGGIDNEQFF
TGTGCCAGTGGCGGGATTGACAATGAGCAGTTCTTC